This entry lists 24 T cell receptor beta chains sequenced from one sample in a study of response to subunit inactivated influenza vaccine. TCRdb fed the RT-PCR reads into MiXCR, producing one record per CDR3 protein. The sample has about 780,000 distinct CDR3 sequences, approximately 17% seen once. The source material was PBMCs from blood, sampled approximately 5 days after vaccination. These TCRs come from a man aged 50 or older who received an inactivated influenza vaccine.

The sample holds a few counts of this clonotype. The rearrangement uses TRBV11-2 and TRBJ1-4; a possible D gene is TRBD1 (6 bases). The CDR3 length is 16 residues. Germline V lookup: CDR1 SGHAT, CDR2 FQNNGV. Trimming removed 3 bases at V and 0 bases at J, with 11 bases between. The CDR3, as DNA: TGTGCCAGCAGCTTGACGGACAGTGCAACTAATGAAAAACTGTTTTTT. It specifies CASSLTDSATNEKLFF.

This clonotype was detected a few times. The J gene is TRBJ2-5, the V gene TRBV20-1; D is undetermined. The CDR3 has 14 amino acids. V was shortened by 0 bases and J by 5 bases, with 13 bases between the two germline ends. Per germline, CDR1 DFQATT and CDR2 SNEGSKA (reference sequence). Here the CDR3 reads CSARDPGFWETQYF. Here the CDR3 DNA reads TGCAGTGCTAGAGATCCAGGTTTTTGGGAGACCCAGTACTTC.

The chain joins TRBV7-3 to TRBJ2-1, with D perhaps TRBD2 (5 bases). V lost 5 bases and J 5 bases, leaving 16 bases between the germline ends. CDR1 SGHTA and CDR2 FQGTGA come from the germline V gene. This CDR3 comprises 15 residues. The CDR3 DNA reads TGTGCCAGCAGCCCCGGACTGAATTGGCACAATGAGCAGTTCTTC. It translates to CASSPGLNWHNEQFF.

The CDR3 DNA is TGTGCCAGCAGCCAATTAAATCGGGCAGAATTCTTCAATGAGCAGTTCTTC. As protein: CASSQLNRAEFFNEQFF. The V gene is TRBV14, the J gene TRBJ2-1, with D hard to call. The CDR3 spans 17 residues. Germline V lookup: CDR1 SGHDN, CDR2 FVKESK. Trimming cost V 2 bases and J 6 bases, with 20 bases left between them.

In its sample, this clonotype was seen many times. The junction departs from the called germline gene at one end, perhaps through a read error. The chain links TRBV20-1 to TRBJ2-1, with TRBD2 matching over 11 bases. The CDR3 spans 11 residues. The germline V gene has CDR1 DFQATT and CDR2 SNEGSKA (reference sequence). For the CDR3, the DNA is TGCAGTGCCAGTAGTAGCGGGAGGGTGATCTTC. Translation: CSASSSGRVIF.

The rearrangement uses TRBV27 and TRBJ2-2; TRBD2 might be the D (7 bases). Germline CDR1 MNHEY, CDR2 SMNVEV (reference sequence). V was cut by 2 bases and J by 2 bases, with 18 bases left in between. CDR3 size: 18 residues. DNA of the CDR3: TGTGCCAGCAGTTTAACTAGGGGGGGTCACCTAAACACCGGGGAGCTGTTTTTT. It is translated as CASSLTRGGHLNTGELFF.

This clonotype was counted only a few times. This chain joins TRBV20-1 and TRBJ2-1; perhaps TRBD2 as D (6 bases). CDR3 length: 14 residues. Germline V CDR1 and CDR2: DFQATT, SNEGSKA (reference sequence). CDR3 region: CSVRGATSYNEQFF. The CDR3 DNA sequence: TGCAGCGTTCGCGGGGCCACCTCCTACAATGAGCAGTTCTTC.

This clonotype was seen more than once but under ten times. V gene TRBV20-1 combines with J gene TRBJ2-7; D may be TRBD1 (5 bases). CDR1 is DFQATT, CDR2 SNEGSKA, per germline (reference sequence). The CDR3 loop spans 12 amino acids. Deletions cut 5 bases from V and 1 base from J, with 9 bases between. CDR3 DNA sequence: TGCAGTGCTTCGACAGCTTCCTACGAGCAGTACTTC. Translation: CSASTASYEQYF.

This chain uses TRBV12-3 or TRBV12-4 with TRBJ2-5; D call uncertain. The CDR3 totals 11 residues. Between the trimmed V and J ends, which lost 3 bases and 6 bases, there was a span of 5 bases. CDR3 in amino acids: CASSFRKTQYF. CDR3 in DNA: TGTGCCAGCAGTTTTAGGAAGACCCAGTACTTC.

This clonotype showed up just a few times. The V call is TRBV4-3, the J call TRBJ2-6; unclear D gene. V lost 0 bases, J lost 0 bases, and 6 bases lay in between. CDR1 LGHNA and CDR2 YSLEER come from the germline V gene. This CDR3 has 16 residues. The CDR3 coding sequence is TGCGCCAGCAGCCAAGATCATCTCTCTGGGGCCAACGTCCTGACTTTC. It translates to CASSQDHLSGANVLTF.

The rearrangement links TRBV24-1 to TRBJ2-2, with D possibly being TRBD2 (6 bases). V lost 5 bases and J lost 0, with 15 bases in between. Germline V gene sequence: CDR1 KGHDR, CDR2 SFDVKD. The CDR3 is 17 residues long. CDR3 bases: TGTGCCACCAGTGGTATTAGCGGAACCTCGAACACCGGGGAGCTGTTTTTT. Translating it yields CATSGISGTSNTGELFF.

This clonotype was recorded a few times. The chain uses TRBV27 and TRBJ2-2; no clear D gene. The germline V and J ends were trimmed by 5 bases and 1 base, with 14 bases remaining between them. CDR1 MNHEY and CDR2 SMNVEV come from the germline V gene (reference sequence). This CDR3 contains 16 residues. CDR3 coding DNA: TGTGCCAGCAGTCCAATTACGTGGGAGAACACCGGGGAGCTGTTTTTT. Translating gives CASSPITWENTGELFF.

The CDR3 loop is CASSRNRTAAYEQYF. CDR3 nucleotide sequence: TGTGCCAGCAGCCGGAATAGGACCGCCGCCTACGAGCAGTACTTC. The V call is TRBV7-8, the J call TRBJ2-7; D remains unclear. Trimming left V 5 bases short and J 2 bases short, with 16 bases between. The CDR3 contains 15 residues. Germline V lookup: CDR1 SGHVS, CDR2 FQNEAQ.

The V call is TRBV12-3 or TRBV12-4, the J call TRBJ1-1; TRBD1 agrees at 9 bases. The CDR3 loop spans 16 amino acids. Trimming at V came to 6 bases and at J to 4 bases, leaving 12 bases not matched to a gene. Here the CDR3 reads CASSEPGQGLSTEAFF. The CDR3 DNA reads as TGTGCCAGCAGCGAGCCGGGACAGGGATTGTCCACTGAAGCTTTCTTT.

The rearrangement joins TRBV7-9 to TRBJ2-1; 14 bases align to TRBD2. The germline gives CDR1 SEHNR, CDR2 FQNEAQ (reference sequence). There are 15 residues in the CDR3. The junction had 11 bases not matched to a gene; V was cut back by 4 bases and J by 15 bases. The CDR3 nucleotides read TGTGCCAGCAGCTCGGGACTAGCGGGAGAAACCGAGGGGTTCTTC. Translating gives CASSSGLAGETEGFF. The variable domain in full, with the rest retrieved from reference TRBV7-9 and TRBJ2-1, is DTGVSQNPRHKITKRGQNVTFRCDPISEHNRLYWYRQTLGQGPEFLTYFQNEAQLEKSRLLSDRFSAERPKGSFSTLEIQRTEQGDSAMYLCASSSGLAGETEGFFGPGTRLTVL.

V gene TRBV6-5 combines with J gene TRBJ2-3; 12 nucleotides align to TRBD2. Germline V CDR1 and CDR2: MNHEY, SVGAGI. V was pared by 4 bases and J by 4 bases, with 6 bases of the junction left unmatched. The CDR3 covers 16 residues. CDR3 in DNA: TGTGCCAGCAGTTCGCTGACTAGCGGGAGTGCAGATACGCAGTATTTT. This codes for CASSSLTSGSADTQYF.

There are a few counts of this clonotype. In DNA form, the CDR3 reads TGCAGCGTGCAATGGCGGAAGAATACGCAGTATTTT. It specifies CSVQWRKNTQYF. The chain is built from TRBV29-1 and TRBJ2-3, with unresolved D. This CDR3 has 12 amino acids. Between the trimmed V and J ends, which lost 6 bases and 7 bases, there was a span of 14 bases. The germline V gene has CDR1 SQVTM and CDR2 ANQGSEA.

This clonotype was seen only a few times. The CDR3, as DNA: TGCAGTGCTGCTCGCGGGCGCGAGCAGTACTTC. This gives the protein CSAARGREQYF. The chain carries TRBV20-1 and TRBJ2-7; possible D gene TRBD2, 5 bases. The CDR3 length is 11 residues. CDR1 is DFQATT and CDR2 is SNEGSKA in the germline V gene (reference sequence). The V end lost 5 bases, the J end lost 6 bases, and 11 bases lay between the germline ends.

This clonotype was detected a few times. The chain recombines TRBV7-9 with TRBJ2-7; D unclear. This CDR3 contains 12 residues. Germline V gene data show CDR1 as SEHNR and CDR2 as FQNEAQ (reference sequence). The germline V and J ends were trimmed by 4 bases and 5 bases, with 9 bases remaining between them. CDR3 DNA: TGTGCCAGCAGCTCCCCAATGGACGAGCAGTACTTC. Protein product: CASSSPMDEQYF. The variable domain in full, with the rest retrieved from reference TRBV7-9 and TRBJ2-7, is DTGVSQNPRHKITKRGQNVTFRCDPISEHNRLYWYRQTLGQGPEFLTYFQNEAQLEKSRLLSDRFSAERPKGSFSTLEIQRTEQGDSAMYLCASSSPMDEQYFGPGTRLTVT.

The chain employs TRBV7-2 and TRBJ2-2; no firm D call. The germline gives CDR1 SGHTA, CDR2 FQGNSA. The V gene lost 0 bases and the J gene lost 3 bases, with 8 bases spanning the gap. The length of the CDR3 is 15 residues. The CDR3 sequence is CASSLARSHTGELFF. Here the CDR3 DNA reads TGTGCCAGCAGCTTAGCCAGGAGTCACACCGGGGAGCTGTTTTTT.

This clonotype has just a few counts. The chain combines TRBV7-3 with TRBJ1-6; no firm D call. Between the trimmed V and J ends, which lost 1 base and 7 bases, there was a span of 5 bases. Germline V gene lookup returns CDR1 SGHTA and CDR2 FQGTGA. This CDR3 is 13 amino acids long. CDR3 bases: TGTGCCAGCAGCTTAATTTTCAATTCACCCCTCCACTTT. It yields the protein CASSLIFNSPLHF.

This clonotype has just a few counts. This chain connects TRBV20-1 to TRBJ2-3, with 7 bases aligning to TRBD2. Germline assignment: CDR1 DFQATT and CDR2 SNEGSKA (reference sequence). This CDR3 region has 13 residues. The DNA of the CDR3 is TGCAGCACGACTAGCCTCGGTCCAGATACGCAGTATTTT. This translates into CSTTSLGPDTQYF.

The genes are TRBV7-9 and TRBJ2-2; D gene ambiguous. The V gene lost 1 base and the J gene lost 6 bases, with 6 bases spanning the gap. CDR1 and CDR2 from the germline V gene are SEHNR and FQNEAQ (reference sequence). There are 13 residues in the CDR3. The CDR3 is CASSLESAGELFF. The DNA for the CDR3 is TGTGCCAGCAGCTTAGAGTCCGCCGGGGAGCTGTTTTTT. Full variable domain (remainder filled in from reference TRBV7-9 and TRBJ2-2): DTGVSQNPRHKITKRGQNVTFRCDPISEHNRLYWYRQTLGQGPEFLTYFQNEAQLEKSRLLSDRFSAERPKGSFSTLEIQRTEQGDSAMYLCASSLESAGELFFGEGSRLTVL.

The gene calls are TRBV7-9 and TRBJ1-1; D unresolved. This CDR3 spans 12 amino acids. The ends were cut back, 0 bases at V and 7 bases at J, with 6 bases in the middle. The germline V gene has CDR1 SEHNR and CDR2 FQNEAQ (reference sequence). The CDR3 bases are TGTGCCAGCAGCTTAGCGATTTTTGAAGCTTTCTTT. Protein product: CASSLAIFEAFF.